This is a list of T cell receptor beta chains from one sample in a study of blood T cell repertoires in COVID-19. TCRdb keeps only in-frame clones here, not all; method: immunoSEQ multiplex PCR. This table has approximately 140,000 clones, approximately 90% appearing once. The sequenced sample consisted of peripheral blood. The receptors shown here come from a human donor in a cohort sampled during active COVID-19. Each CDR3 is given with its conserved first and last residue. Each record gives: J gene, V gene, D gene, CDR3 protein, CDR3 DNA. The D gene is left open where the match is weak.

J: TRBJ1-1; V: TRBV18; D: -; CDR3: CASSPRGQGLNTEAFF; DNA: TGTGCCAGCTCACCACGAGGTCAGGGGCTGAACACTGAAGCTTTCTTT
J: TRBJ2-3; V: TRBV28; D: -; CDR3: CASSSRISTDTQYF; DNA: TGTGCCAGCAGTTCGAGGATCAGCACAGATACGCAGTATTTT
J: TRBJ2-5; V: TRBV4-2; D: -; CDR3: CASSQPPGRAGQETQYF; DNA: TGTGCCAGCAGCCAACCCCCCGGCAGGGCAGGTCAAGAGACCCAGTACTTC
J: TRBJ1-6; V: TRBV5-4; D: TRBD1; CDR3: CASSFPGQGSSYNSPLHF; DNA: TGTGCCAGCAGCTTCCCGGGACAGGGGAGCTCCTATAATTCACCCCTCCACTTT
J: TRBJ2-1; V: TRBV7-9; D: TRBD2; CDR3: CASSLTGTSGGEKQFF; DNA: TGTGCCAGCAGCTTAACCGGGACTAGCGGGGGAGAAAAGCAGTTCTTC
J: TRBJ1-5; V: TRBV20-1; D: -; CDR3: CSAIEDNNQPQHF; DNA: TGCAGTGCTATTGAGGACAACAATCAGCCCCAGCATTTT
J: TRBJ2-1; V: TRBV13; D: TRBD2; CDR3: CASSSLPLASSYNEQFF; DNA: TGTGCCAGCAGCTCCCTCCCACTAGCGAGCTCCTACAATGAGCAGTTCTTC
J: TRBJ2-7; V: TRBV5-4; D: -; CDR3: CASSFEGGSSYEQYF; DNA: TGTGCCAGCAGCTTTGAGGGGGGGAGCTCCTACGAGCAGTACTTC
J: TRBJ1-2; V: TRBV7-8; D: TRBD1; CDR3: CASSLAIGTDYGYTF; DNA: TGTGCCAGCAGCTTAGCGATTGGGACAGACTATGGCTACACCTTC
J: TRBJ1-5; V: TRBV18; D: -; CDR3: CASSPGQGQPQHF; DNA: TGTGCCAGCTCACCCGGGCAGGGACAGCCCCAGCATTTT
J: TRBJ1-5; V: TRBV20-1; D: -; CDR3: CSASGGWFSNQPQHF; DNA: TGCAGTGCCAGTGGAGGATGGTTTAGCAATCAGCCCCAGCATTTT